This note documents a single T cell receptor beta chain sequence. The antigen is not known. Described treatment: oral pan-JAK inhibitor, 5-10 mg twice daily. The data were obtained in a study of CD8+ T cells in alopecia areata. Whole-study results and caveats: Normal skin's resident alphabeta T cells are also sequenced in scalp samples. With one nonresponder, baseline CD8+ expansion's link to response remains uncertain.

This CDR3 spans 15 amino acids. Trimming shortened V by 4 bases and J by 2 bases, and 15 bases separated the two germline ends. Germline assignment: CDR1 SGHRS and CDR2 YFSETQ. Isolated RNA was reverse transcribed into cDNA used as the sequencing template. Some clones are missing from TCRdb's copy, which holds only in-frame ones; the method was immunoSEQ multiplex PCR. The sample records some 240,000 clones, under 75% being singletons. This clonotype was obtained from a human donor with alopecia areata. The sequencing used CD4+ T cells sorted from blood, collected at week 4, from a patient treated with tofacitinib. This chain uses TRBV5-1 with TRBJ1-2; TRBD1 might be the D (6 bases). The CDR3 DNA sequence: TGCGCCAGCAGCCCGGGGGGCAGGGGAAACTATGGCTACACCTTC. Protein: CASSPGGRGNYGYTF.